This entry is about one T cell receptor (beta chain). The authors' processing: Quantification of nucleated cells was approximated via reference gene primer amplification. This table comes from immunoSEQ multiplex PCR, and its TCRdb copy is limited to in-frame clones, with some not included. The DNA gave D and trimming, while V, J and clone size come from that table. This repertoire shows 200,000 to 300,000 clones, roughly 83% found once; its top ten account for 7.5% to 10%. The CDR3 loop spans 14 amino acids. The germline gives CDR1 SGHAT, CDR2 FQNNGV. Trimming cost V 5 bases and J 4 bases, with 14 bases left between them. The sample comes from a study of blood T cell repertoires in COVID-19. Study details: Sites in the United States, Italy and Spain provided acute and convalescent COVID-19 samples. T cells, B-cell-depleted T cells, or PBMCs provided the cDNA or gDNA that served as material.

The rearrangement uses TRBV11-2 and TRBJ2-5, with D possibly matching TRBD2 (6 bases). The clonotype comes from an elderly man with acute or convalescent COVID-19. The sample consisted of peripheral blood. CDR3 nucleotides: TGTGCCAGCAGCCTGCCCTTGGGGGGAGAGACCCAGTACTTC. Translation gives CASSLPLGGETQYF.